Detailed here is one T cell receptor beta chain. Its antigen remains unidentified. This sample is drawn from a study of T cells expressing NK-cell markers. Study context: Sorted T-cell subsets CD3+CD56+NKG2C+, CD3+CD56+NKG2C- and CD3+CD56-NKG2C+ were TCR beta-sequenced. The eight sequenced donors comprised seven who were HCMV-seropositive and one who was seronegative. General study points: The CD3+CD56-NKG2C+ fraction was also led by these clonotypes in several donors. A range of about 1.0-7.5% of CD8+ T cells consisted of dominant NKG2C+ clonotypes in more than five donors.

The CDR3 spans 16 residues. Germline CDR1 and CDR2: LGHNA and YNFKEQ. TCRdb processed the 5' RACE reads again and assigns one entry to each CDR3 protein, with no DNA. The sample includes a few hundred thousand distinct CDR3 sequences. V is TRBV4-2 and J is TRBJ2-3; absent DNA, TCRdb's TRBD2 call cannot be checked. Input material: blood T cells: a sorted CD56 or NKG2C T cell subset, CD4+ or CD8+ T cells, or bulk PBMC T cells (not recorded which). This TCR derives from a man aged 18-75 years in good health. Here the CDR3 reads CASSHQAGGGTDTQYF.